This T cell receptor beta chain originates from a study of T cell clonotyping in hematopoietic cell transplantation. CDR1 SGHTA and CDR2 FQGNSA come from the germline V gene. The length of the CDR3 is 14 residues. V lost 3 bases and J lost 4; bases outside the gene matches: 3. The time point denotes: recipient sample about 28 days before transplant, after cytoreduction. Assay used: immunoSEQ multiplex PCR; TCRdb lists only in-frame clones, some missing. The table lists some 10,000 clones, roughly 91% of them singletons. J is TRBJ2-3 and V is TRBV7-2, with TRBD2 matching 8 bases. The specimen comprised peripheral blood mononuclear cells, sampled before stem cell transplant. The TCR comes from a woman in her forties or fifties with chronic myeloid leukemia. Some clones in this sample may be carry-over from other donors' samples. CDR3 DNA: TGTGCCAGCAGCTTTAGGCGGGAGGCAGATACGCAGTATTTT. Translated: CASSFRREADTQYF.